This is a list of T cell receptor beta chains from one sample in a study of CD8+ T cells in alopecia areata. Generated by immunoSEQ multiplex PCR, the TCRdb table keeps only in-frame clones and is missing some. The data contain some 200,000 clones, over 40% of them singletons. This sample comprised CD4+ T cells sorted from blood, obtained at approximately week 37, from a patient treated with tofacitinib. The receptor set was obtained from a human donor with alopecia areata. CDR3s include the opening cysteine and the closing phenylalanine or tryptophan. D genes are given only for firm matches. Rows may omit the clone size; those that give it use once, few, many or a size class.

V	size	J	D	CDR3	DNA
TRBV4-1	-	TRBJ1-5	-	CASSQARFRPQHF	TGCGCCAGCAGCCAAGCCAGGTTTCGGCCCCAGCATTTT
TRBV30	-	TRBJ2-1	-	CAWSGGREQFF	TGTGCCTGGAGTGGAGGTAGAGAGCAGTTCTTC
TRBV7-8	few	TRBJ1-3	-	CASSLLRIDSGNTIYF	TGTGCCAGCAGCTTACTCCGGATTGACTCTGGAAACACCATATATTTT
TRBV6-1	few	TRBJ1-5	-	CASSEVRATNRPQHF	TGTGCCAGCAGTGAAGTGAGAGCAACGAATCGGCCCCAGCATTTT
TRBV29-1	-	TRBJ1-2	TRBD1	CSALTGTGQAGYTF	TGCAGCGCCCTGACCGGGACAGGGCAAGCTGGCTACACCTTC
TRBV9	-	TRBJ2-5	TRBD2	CASSYRQGGVETQYF	TGTGCCAGCAGCTACCGGCAGGGAGGGGTGGAGACCCAGTACTTC
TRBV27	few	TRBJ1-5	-	CASSLEQGLQPQHF	TGTGCCAGCAGTTTAGAACAGGGTTTGCAGCCCCAGCATTTT
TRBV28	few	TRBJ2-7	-	CASSFVGSEQYF	TGTGCCAGCAGTTTCGTAGGGAGCGAGCAGTACTTC
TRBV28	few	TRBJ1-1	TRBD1	CASSTTGAEAFF	TGTGCCAGCAGCACGACAGGGGCTGAAGCTTTCTTT
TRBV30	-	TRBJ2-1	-	CAWSATEYNEQFF	TGTGCCTGGAGTGCGACCGAGTACAATGAGCAGTTCTTC
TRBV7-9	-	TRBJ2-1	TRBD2	CASSMLAGGNINEQFF	TGTGCCAGCAGCATGTTAGCGGGAGGGAATATTAATGAGCAGTTCTTC
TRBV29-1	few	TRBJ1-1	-	CSAPGASHTEAFF	TGCAGCGCTCCCGGGGCTAGTCACACTGAAGCTTTCTTT
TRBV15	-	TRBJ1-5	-	CATSWTLNQPQHF	TGTGCCACCAGCTGGACCCTCAATCAGCCCCAGCATTTT
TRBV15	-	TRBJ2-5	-	CATSRGGTVNQETQYF	TGTGCCACCAGCAGAGGAGGCACAGTAAACCAAGAGACCCAGTACTTC
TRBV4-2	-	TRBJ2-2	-	CASSQARGIGSGELFF	TGTGCCAGCAGCCAGGCCAGGGGAATCGGTAGCGGGGAGCTGTTTTTT
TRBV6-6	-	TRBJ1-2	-	CASSSSYGYTF	TGTGCCAGCAGTTCATCCTATGGCTACACCTTC
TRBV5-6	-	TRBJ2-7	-	CASSLAGWAEYF	TGTGCCAGCAGCTTGGCCGGATGGGCAGAGTACTTC
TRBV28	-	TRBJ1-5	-	CASSFDRSQFQHF	TGTGCCAGCAGTTTTGACAGGTCCCAATTCCAGCATTTT
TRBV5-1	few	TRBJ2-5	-	CASSSGVETQYF	TGCGCCAGCAGCTCCGGGGTAGAGACCCAGTACTTC
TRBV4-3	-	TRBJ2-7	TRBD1	CASSQDWTGGRYEQYF	TGCGCCAGCAGCCAAGATTGGACAGGGGGCCGGTACGAGCAGTACTTC
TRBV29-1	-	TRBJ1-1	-	CSVEIGVGTEAFF	TGCAGCGTTGAGATCGGAGTGGGCACTGAAGCTTTCTTT
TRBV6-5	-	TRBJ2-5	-	CASSYTGWETQYF	TGTGCCAGCAGTTACACCGGGTGGGAGACCCAGTACTTC
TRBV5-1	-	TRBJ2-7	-	CASRTGTSYEQYF	TGCGCCAGCAGAACAGGAACCTCCTACGAGCAGTACTTC
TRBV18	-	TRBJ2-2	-	CASSLTGDGELFF	TGTGCCAGCTCTTTAACGGGAGACGGGGAGCTGTTTTTT
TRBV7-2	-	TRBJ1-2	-	CASSPPGQINYGYTF	TGTGCCAGCAGCCCCCCCGGACAGATTAACTATGGCTACACCTTC
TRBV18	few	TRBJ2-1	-	CASSPPVAGTYNEQFF	TGTGCCAGCTCACCACCTGTGGCAGGGACCTACAATGAGCAGTTCTTC
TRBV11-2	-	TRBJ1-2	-	CASSFAGAYGYTF	TGTGCCAGCAGCTTTGCCGGAGCCTATGGCTACACCTTC
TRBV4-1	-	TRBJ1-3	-	CASGRVGPGNTIYF	TGCGCCAGCGGGCGTGTGGGGCCTGGAAACACCATATATTTT
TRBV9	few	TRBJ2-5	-	CASSVALIETQYF	TGTGCCAGCAGCGTAGCTTTAATAGAGACCCAGTACTTC
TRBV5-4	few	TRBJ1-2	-	CASSRTGPGGYTF	TGTGCCAGCAGCCGAACAGGGCCCGGGGGCTACACCTTC
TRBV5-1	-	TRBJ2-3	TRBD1	CASSPRTGGADTQYF	TGCGCCAGCAGCCCGCGGACAGGGGGCGCAGATACGCAGTATTTT
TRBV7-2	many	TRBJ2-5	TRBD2	CASSAGLAAGVETQYF	TGTGCCAGCAGCGCGGGACTAGCGGCTGGGGTGGAGACCCAGTACTTC
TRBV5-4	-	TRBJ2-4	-	CASSFGVNKGDIQYF	TGTGCCAGCAGCTTCGGGGTTAATAAAGGGGACATTCAGTACTTC
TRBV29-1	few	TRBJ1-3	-	CSVEDKGGAIYF	TGCAGCGTTGAAGATAAGGGAGGGGCCATATATTTT
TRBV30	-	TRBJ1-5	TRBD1	CAWGGQPYSNQPQHF	TGTGCCTGGGGGGGACAGCCTTATAGCAATCAGCCCCAGCATTTT
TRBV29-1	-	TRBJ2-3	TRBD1	CSVERDRADTQYF	TGCAGCGTTGAAAGGGACAGAGCAGATACGCAGTATTTT
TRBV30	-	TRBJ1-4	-	CAWSEQGGSEKLFF	TGTGCCTGGAGTGAGCAGGGTGGAAGTGAAAAACTGTTTTTT
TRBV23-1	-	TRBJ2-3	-	CASSRSGRTDTQYF	TGCGCCAGCAGTCGTAGCGGCCGCACAGATACGCAGTATTTT
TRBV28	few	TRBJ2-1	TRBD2	CASSLRTSPLFF	TGTGCCAGCAGTTTACGGACTAGCCCCCTGTTCTTC
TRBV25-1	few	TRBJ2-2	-	CASSEDGEARELFF	TGTGCCAGCAGTGAGGATGGGGAGGCCCGGGAGCTGTTTTTT
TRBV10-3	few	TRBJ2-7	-	CATMNGDAVYEQYF	TGTGCCACCATGAATGGTGACGCGGTCTACGAGCAGTACTTC
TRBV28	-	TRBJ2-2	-	CASSEQGWGTGELFF	TGTGCCAGCAGTGAACAGGGATGGGGCACCGGGGAGCTGTTTTTT
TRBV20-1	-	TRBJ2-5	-	CSASLLETQYF	TGCAGTGCTAGTCTTTTGGAGACCCAGTACTTC
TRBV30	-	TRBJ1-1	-	CAWTKQPYTEAFF	TGTGCCTGGACTAAACAGCCGTACACTGAAGCTTTCTTT
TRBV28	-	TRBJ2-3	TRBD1	CATIQGASKDTQYF	TGTGCCACTATACAGGGGGCGAGTAAAGATACGCAGTATTTT
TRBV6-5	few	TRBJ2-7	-	CASKTANYEQYF	TGTGCCAGCAAGACAGCGAATTACGAGCAGTACTTC
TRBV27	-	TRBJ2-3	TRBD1	CASSLDLPDRGGTQYF	TGTGCCAGCAGTTTAGATCTCCCTGACAGGGGCGGTACGCAGTATTTT
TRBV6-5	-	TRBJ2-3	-	CASSELAASTDTQYF	TGTGCCAGCAGCGAACTAGCAGCTAGCACAGATACGCAGTATTTT
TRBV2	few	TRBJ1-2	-	CASTAVGSGYTF	TGTGCCAGCACCGCTGTTGGGTCCGGCTACACCTTC
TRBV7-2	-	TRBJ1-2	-	CASSLVIGGYTF	TGTGCCAGCAGCTTAGTCATAGGTGGCTACACCTTC
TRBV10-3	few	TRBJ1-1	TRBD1	CAISEGTVRMNTEAFF	TGTGCCATCAGTGAGGGGACAGTTCGGATGAACACTGAAGCTTTCTTT
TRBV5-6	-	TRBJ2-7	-	CASSRDTAYEQYF	TGTGCCAGCAGCCGGGACACCGCCTACGAGCAGTACTTC
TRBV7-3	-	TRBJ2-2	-	CASSLQASANTGELFF	TGTGCCAGCAGCTTACAGGCTAGCGCGAACACCGGGGAGCTGTTTTTT
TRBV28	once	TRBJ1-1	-	CASSLGPARGTEAFF	TGTGCCAGCAGTTTGGGACCTGCAAGGGGCACTGAAGCTTTCTTT
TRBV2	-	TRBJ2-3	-	CASRPSGHTTDTQYF	TGTGCCAGCAGGCCCAGCGGCCACACCACAGATACGCAGTATTTT